The 29 T cell receptor beta chains below come from one sample, sequenced in a study of low-dose radiotherapy and immunotherapy resistance in tumors. Alpha and beta chains were covered, as first-strand cDNA relied on TRAV- and TRBV-specific primers. For amplifying TCRs, the PCR ran for 15 to 20 cycles with Phusion, which was used together with a constant-region primer and the adapter on the V primers. MiXCR, run by TCRdb on the reads, gives a single entry per CDR3 protein. The table includes under 75,000 distinct CDR3 sequences, less than 30% detected once. Described time point: after trial treatment. The treatment is: LDRT plus nivolumab, ipilimumab, low-dose cyclophosphamide and aspirin (RACIN trial). Material: PBMCs, obtained after low-dose radiotherapy plus immunotherapy. Every receptor here comes from a male donor with prostate cancer.

This clonotype was seen a handful of times. This sequence may be a read error, since a much larger clone differs from it by one base. The chain uses TRBV7-2 and TRBJ2-4; no clear D gene. The V gene's germline CDR1 is SGHTA and CDR2 FQGNSA. CDR3 size: 15 residues. V was clipped by 4 bases and J by 13 bases, with 23 bases between them. The CDR3 DNA is TGTGCCAGCAGCTCACGCAAGAGCTCCTACAATGAGCAGTACTTC. Amino acids: CASSSRKSSYNEQYF.

This clonotype was seen many times. The chain joins TRBV28 to TRBJ1-5; TRBD1 matches at 8 bases. V lost 6 bases, J lost 6 bases, and 13 bases stayed unmatched. This CDR3 region has 16 residues. The V gene's germline CDR1 is MDHEN and CDR2 SYDVKM. CDR3 residues: CASSSTGQGRGQPQHF. CDR3 coding DNA: TGTGCCAGCAGCTCAACCGGACAGGGTAGAGGTCAGCCCCAGCATTTT. Full variable domain (rest looked up from reference TRBV28 and TRBJ1-5): DVKVTQSSRYLVKRTGEKVFLECVQDMDHENMFWYRQDPGLGLRLIYFSYDVKMKEKGDIPEGYSVSREKKERFSLILESASTNQTSMYLCASSSTGQGRGQPQHFGDGTRLSIL.

This clonotype was counted many times. The chain couples TRBV5-5 to TRBJ1-4; a weak D match, TRBD1 (5 bases). V gave up 3 bases and J gave up 2 bases, with 11 bases separating them. The CDR3 spans 15 residues. Looked up from germline, CDR1 is SGHKS and CDR2 is YYEKEE (reference sequence). CDR3 nucleotide sequence: TGTGCCAGCAGCTACCGGGGCGGGACTAATGAAAAACTGTTTTTT. This sequence encodes CASSYRGGTNEKLFF.

This clonotype was seen ten or more times. The CDR3 DNA reads as TGTGCCAGCAACACCGGGGGGAATGGCTACACCTTC. This gives the protein CASNTGGNGYTF. The V gene is TRBV28, the J gene TRBJ1-2, with D tentatively TRBD1 (5 bases). Trimming pared 7 bases from V and 6 bases from J, leaving 12 bases between. Germline CDR1 and CDR2: MDHEN and SYDVKM. The CDR3 runs to 12 residues.

The J gene is TRBJ1-2, the V gene TRBV6-4, with D hard to call. CDR1 and CDR2 (germline): MRHNA, SNTAGT. The CDR3 length is 15 residues. Trimming removed 5 bases from V and 3 bases from J, with 16 bases in between. The CDR3 loop is CASSPSGGTDYGYTF. The CDR3 DNA reads as TGTGCCAGCAGTCCTTCCGGCGGAACGGACTATGGCTACACCTTC.

The chain links TRBV28 to TRBJ1-5, with 10 bases fitting TRBD1. The V segment lost 3 bases and the J segment 2 bases; nucleotides outside the gene matches: 10. The germline V gene has CDR1 MDHEN and CDR2 SYDVKM. The CDR3 length is 18 residues. CDR3 sequence (DNA): TGTGCCAGCAGTTTTCTTTCGGACAGGGGGTCGGGCAATCAGCCCCAGCATTTT. Translation gives CASSFLSDRGSGNQPQHF.

CDR3 nucleotide sequence: TGTGCCAGCAGCAATAGCGGGGGGAGCAATGAGCAGTTCTTC. Its protein is CASSNSGGSNEQFF. V is TRBV6-2 or TRBV6-3 and J is TRBJ2-1; 10 bases are shared with TRBD2. Germline CDR1 and CDR2: MNHEY and SVGEGT. V trimming: 6 bases; J trimming: 6 bases; junction bases outside the gene matches: 5. This CDR3 comprises 14 residues.

This clonotype was seen ten or more times. This chain uses TRBV5-1 with TRBJ2-1; 9 bases are a match to TRBD2. The germline gives CDR1 SGHRS, CDR2 YFSETQ. J lost 4 bases, V lost 2 bases, and 4 bases had no gene match. This CDR3 is 15 amino acids long. Here the CDR3 reads CASSFSGRLYNEQFF. CDR3 DNA sequence: TGCGCCAGCAGCTTCAGCGGGAGGCTTTACAATGAGCAGTTCTTC.

The table lists this clonotype with many counts. One end of the junction is discordant with germline, which a read error may explain. The chain joins TRBV7-7 to TRBJ2-5; no clear D gene. The germline V gene has CDR1 SSHAT and CDR2 FNYEAQ (reference sequence). The CDR3 spans 15 residues. CDR3 sequence reads: CASSSGRAYQETQYF. The DNA of the CDR3 is TGTGCTAGCAGCTCCGGTCGGGCGTACCAAGAGACCCAGTACTTC.

To note about this clonotype: With only one base between it and a far larger clone, this is likely a read error. The chain uses TRBV7-2 and TRBJ2-5; 9 positions agree with TRBD1. Trimming cost V 6 bases and J 7 bases; bases outside gene matches: 18. This CDR3 is 17 amino acids long. Per germline, CDR1 SGHTA and CDR2 FQGNSA. CDR3 nucleotides: TGTGCCAGCAGAAGCGCCTACAGGGGGCGGGACGCCTCGACCCAGTACTTC. Amino acids: CASRSAYRGRDASTQYF. Full variable domain (rest looked up from reference TRBV7-2 and TRBJ2-5): GAGVSQSPSNKVTEKGKDVELRCDPISGHTALYWYRQSLGQGLEFLIYFQGNSAPDKSGLPSDRFSAERTGGSVSTLTIQRTQQEDSAVYLCASRSAYRGRDASTQYFGPGTRLLVL.

Concerning this clonotype: It is likely a read error: a sequence one base away is far more abundant. The rearrangement joins TRBV5-4 to TRBJ2-4, with D maybe TRBD2 (7 bases). Trimming took 5 bases from V and 13 from J, leaving 25 bases between them. Germline values: CDR1 SGHNT, CDR2 YYREEE (reference sequence). This CDR3 spans 15 amino acids. In DNA form, the CDR3 reads TGTGCCAGCAGGGAGCGATCCCCCGGGGGGCATGAGCAGTACTTC. Residues: CASRERSPGGHEQYF.

This clonotype was observed many times. V gene TRBV7-9 combines with J gene TRBJ2-1, with TRBD2 matching over 16 bases. V shed 3 bases and J 11 bases; nucleotides not matched to a gene: 7. Germline V gene lookup returns CDR1 SEHNR and CDR2 FQNEAQ (reference sequence). The CDR3 runs to 16 residues. The CDR3 sequence: CASSFSSGLAGGQQFF. CDR3 DNA sequence: TGTGCCAGCAGCTTTTCCTCGGGACTAGCGGGGGGGCAGCAGTTCTTC.

This clonotype was recorded many times. The chain links TRBV27 to TRBJ1-3, with 9 bases aligning to TRBD1. CDR3 length: 15 residues. Germline CDR1 MNHEY, CDR2 SMNVEV (reference sequence). Trimming removed 5 bases from V and 3 bases from J; junction bases left unmatched: 5. The CDR3 protein is CASSMGQGLGNTIYF. CDR3 coding DNA: TGTGCCAGCAGTATGGGACAGGGTCTTGGAAACACCATATATTTT.

This clonotype was seen at least ten times. The chain is built from TRBV27 and TRBJ2-1; 9 positions match TRBD1. Germline V gives CDR1 MNHEY, CDR2 SMNVEV (reference sequence). The CDR3 sequence is 17 residues long. The V gene end was trimmed by 4 bases and the J gene end by 6 bases; junction bases not matched to a gene: 13. The CDR3 sequence: CASSSRWGGTGINEQFF. For the CDR3, the DNA is TGTGCCAGCAGTTCAAGGTGGGGGGGGACAGGGATCAATGAGCAGTTCTTC.

CDR3 region: CSAWSQPQHF. The CDR3 nucleotides read TGCAGTGCTTGGAGCCAGCCCCAGCATTTT. The rearrangement links TRBV20-1 to TRBJ1-5; unclear D gene. The CDR3 extends over 10 amino acids. The germline V gene has CDR1 DFQATT and CDR2 SNEGSKA (reference sequence). V lost 5 bases and J 7 bases, leaving 6 bases between the germline ends.

CDR3 coding DNA: TGTGCCAGCAGCCCGGGTGGGGACATCGGTGCACGTGAGCAGTTCTTC. It codes for CASSPGGDIGAREQFF. The chain employs TRBV5-4 and TRBJ2-1, with D possibly TRBD1 on 6 matching bases. Germline CDR1 reads SGHNT; CDR2 reads YYREEE (reference sequence). The ends were cut back, 4 bases at V and 9 bases at J, with 23 bases in the middle. The CDR3 spans 16 residues. Looking up the rest from reference TRBV5-4 and TRBJ2-1 gives the full variable domain: ETGVTQSPTHLIKTRGQQVTLRCSSQSGHNTVSWYQQALGQGPQFIFQYYREEENGRGNFPPRFSGLQFPNYSSELNVNALELDDSALYLCASSPGGDIGAREQFFGPGTRLTVL.

This clonotype appeared many times. This rearrangement joins TRBV20-1 to TRBJ1-1; D might be TRBD1 (6 bases). The CDR3 is 13 residues long. Between the trimmed V and J ends, which lost 3 bases and 1 base, there was a span of 9 bases. Germline loops: CDR1 DFQATT, CDR2 SNEGSKA (reference sequence). The chain's CDR3 is CSASLGQNTEAFF. The CDR3 DNA is TGCAGTGCTAGTTTGGGACAGAACACTGAAGCTTTCTTT.

This clonotype was detected many times. This chain connects TRBV29-1 to TRBJ1-2; D possibly corresponds to TRBD1 (5 bases). The CDR3 length is 15 residues. V was trimmed by 7 bases and J by 6 bases, leaving 24 bases between them. Germline V CDR1 and CDR2: SQVTM, ANQGSEA. The CDR3: CSGGTGTPQVDGYTF. For the CDR3, the DNA is TGCAGCGGAGGGACCGGGACCCCGCAAGTGGATGGCTACACCTTC. Combining the CDR3 with reference TRBV29-1 and TRBJ1-2 gives the whole variable domain SAVISQKPSRDICQRGTSLTIQCQVDSQVTMMFWYRQQPGQSLTLIATANQGSEATYESGFVIDKFPISRPNLTFSTLTVSNMSPEDSSIYLCSGGTGTPQVDGYTFGSGTRLTVV.

The chain joins TRBV18 to TRBJ2-7, with D perhaps being TRBD1 or TRBD2 (5 bases each). V was shortened by 0 bases and J by 6 bases, with 9 bases between the two germline ends. The germline CDR1 and CDR2 sequences are KGHSH and LQKENI. This CDR3 is 13 amino acids long. The CDR3 nucleotides are TGTGCCAGCTCACCACCTGGGGACGGCGAGCAGTACTTC. This translates into CASSPPGDGEQYF.

Ten or more counts support this clonotype. This chain joins TRBV10-2 and TRBJ1-5; possible D gene TRBD1, 6 bases. The CDR3 loop spans 14 amino acids. V lost 3 bases, J lost 3 bases, and 9 bases lay in between. Germline V gene sequence: CDR1 WSHSY, CDR2 SAAADI. The CDR3 spells CASSDSGVNQPQHF. CDR3 nucleotide sequence: TGCGCCAGCAGTGACTCAGGGGTCAATCAGCCCCAGCATTTT.

This chain connects TRBV5-1 to TRBJ2-5; D gene uncertain. Germline CDR1 is SGHRS and CDR2 is YFSETQ. The CDR3 length is 13 residues. V lost 2 bases to trimming and J lost 1 base, with 6 bases between them. The CDR3 is CASSLPPQETQYF. CDR3 in DNA: TGCGCCAGCAGCTTACCCCCCCAAGAGACCCAGTACTTC. Complete variable domain (other parts from reference TRBV5-1 and TRBJ2-5): KAGVTQTPRYLIKTRGQQVTLSCSPISGHRSVSWYQQTPGQGLQFLFEYFSETQRNKGNFPGRFSGRQFSNSRSEMNVSTLELGDSALYLCASSLPPQETQYFGPGTRLLVL.

This clonotype was observed a few times. The CDR3: CASSGSSGGAYEQYF. The CDR3 DNA reads as TGTGCCAGCAGTGGAAGTAGCGGGGGGGCCTACGAGCAGTACTTC. This chain links TRBV2 with TRBJ2-7; 11 bases line up with TRBD2. The CDR3 loop spans 15 amino acids. Germline-derived CDR1 and CDR2 are SNHLY and FYNNEI. Trimming at V came to 4 bases and at J to 2 bases, leaving 4 bases not matched to a gene.

The chain uses TRBV6-1 and TRBJ2-7; 11 nucleotides agree with TRBD2. With V trimmed by 6 bases and J by 7 bases, 8 bases remained unmatched. The CDR3 extends over 14 amino acids. Per the germline V gene, CDR1 is MNHNS and CDR2 is SASEGT. CDR3 in DNA: TGTGCCAGCAGAGATAGCGGGAGGGGATATGAGCAGTACTTC. Its translation is CASRDSGRGYEQYF.

This clonotype was detected many times. This chain links TRBV5-5 with TRBJ1-1; D gene uncertain. Trimming left V 1 base short and J 1 base short, with 11 bases between. Germline V gene lookup returns CDR1 SGHKS and CDR2 YYEKEE (reference sequence). The CDR3 extends over 15 amino acids. The CDR3 DNA reads TGTGCCAGCAGCTTGCTAGGAGAGACGAACACTGAAGCTTTCTTT. Residues: CASSLLGETNTEAFF.

This clonotype was counted at least ten times. This rearrangement joins TRBV28 to TRBJ2-1; 8 positions match TRBD2. V lost 2 bases and J lost 7; bases outside the gene matches: 1. The CDR3 is 13 residues long. Per germline, CDR1 MDHEN and CDR2 SYDVKM. The CDR3: CASSLPGGNEQFF. The DNA of the CDR3 is TGTGCCAGCAGTTTACCGGGGGGGAATGAGCAGTTCTTC.

This clonotype was observed a handful of times. The chain combines TRBV4-3 with TRBJ1-2; 8 nucleotides align to TRBD1. The CDR3 sequence is 15 residues long. J was trimmed by 4 bases and V by 0 bases; bases with no gene match: 4. The V gene's germline CDR1 is LGHNA and CDR2 YSLEER. The DNA for the CDR3 is TGCGCCAGCAGCCAAGATGAGGGGACAGGCTATGGCTACACCTTC. This translates into CASSQDEGTGYGYTF.

With regard to this clonotype: A single base separates this from a much larger clone, so it may be a read error. In DNA, the CDR3 is TGTGCCAGCAGTTACTCCTGGGAGAGAAATGAAAAACTGTTTTTT. Translated: CASSYSWERNEKLFF. The rearrangement links TRBV6-2 or TRBV6-3 to TRBJ1-4; D is ambiguous. The V end lost 0 bases, the J end lost 5 bases, and 10 bases lay between the germline ends. The CDR3 contains 15 residues. Germline CDR1 is MNHEY and CDR2 is SVGEGT.

In its sample, this clonotype was seen a few times. The J gene is TRBJ2-1, the V gene TRBV18; 10 nucleotides line up with TRBD2. The CDR3 totals 17 residues. Germline trimming cut 3 bases from V and 7 bases from J; bases unmatched to any gene: 12. CDR1 is KGHSH, CDR2 LQKENI, per germline. CDR3 sequence: CASSPPRASGSNNEQFF. As DNA, the CDR3 is TGTGCCAGCTCACCCCCCCGGGCTAGCGGGAGTAATAATGAGCAGTTCTTC.

The CDR3: CASSLKQGARGTDTQYF. In DNA form, the CDR3 reads TGTGCCAGCAGTTTAAAACAGGGGGCAAGAGGCACAGATACGCAGTATTTT. The genes are TRBV27 and TRBJ2-3; 9 positions match TRBD1. The V gene end was trimmed by 2 bases and the J gene end by 1 base; junction bases not matched to a gene: 7. The CDR3 covers 17 residues. The germline CDR1 and CDR2 sequences are MNHEY and SMNVEV (reference sequence).